This T cell receptor beta chain was sequenced during a study of blood T cell repertoires in COVID-19. Background on the study: The United States, Italy and Spain supplied acute and convalescent COVID-19 samples. T cells, B-cell-depleted T cells, or PBMCs supplied cDNA or gDNA.

Patients in Seattle were enrolled during active infection, then followed longitudinally. Germline-derived CDR1 and CDR2 are KGHDR and SFDVKD. CDR3 length equals 15 residues. V was clipped by 4 bases and J by 5 bases; unmatched bases: 5. Original handling: By means of reference gene primer amplification, nucleated cell counts were estimated. Clones were sequenced by immunoSEQ multiplex PCR, and TCRdb holds only the in-frame ones, with some missing. V, J and clone size derive from that table, while D and trimming were established from the DNA sequence. Of roughly 460,000 clones in the sample, 85% to 90% were seen once.

Sequencing input: peripheral blood. This chain joins TRBV24-1 and TRBJ2-1, with TRBD1 matching over 9 bases. The clonotype comes from a man between 18 and 35 years old with COVID-19, enrolled during active disease. The CDR3 region has the DNA TGTGCCACCAGTGAGCCCGGGACAGGGAACAATGAGCAGTTCTTC. Translated, it gives CATSEPGTGNNEQFF.